This T cell receptor beta chain was profiled in a study of cytomegalovirus exposure and HLA in healthy donors. Study conclusions and caveats: Indistinguishability led to the exclusion of some V segments, TRBV6-2 and TRBV6-3 included. Many donors shared some public TCRs, even though most TCR sequences were rare. Reports indicated that the classifier achieved high specificity and sensitivity in diagnosing cytomegalovirus status.

Primers: 60 Vbeta forward and 13 Jbeta reverse. Libraries were prepared by immunoSEQ multiplex PCR; TCRdb keeps only in-frame clonotypes and omits some of them. This table holds roughly 140,000 clones, roughly 62% found once. CDR1 DFQATT and CDR2 SNEGSKA come from the germline V gene (reference sequence). The germline V and J ends were trimmed by 3 bases and 9 bases, with 9 bases remaining between them. This CDR3 region has 11 residues. For this clone: Its antigen remains unidentified.

The TCR sequence derives from a man aged 55 to 70 in good health and CMV-seronegative. This chain uses TRBV20-1 with TRBJ2-1; D may be TRBD2 (5 bases). Sample: PBMCs. The CDR3 region is CSASLAREQFF. The DNA for the CDR3 is TGCAGTGCTAGCTTAGCGCGTGAGCAGTTCTTC.